Below, one TCR beta chain is given with its context. There is no known antigen for this receptor. No much larger clone is present one base from it, and per-base qualities are unavailable. This entry is derived from a study of blood T cell repertoires in COVID-19 (TCRdb year 2020). Regarding the study in general: Samples from collaborators originated in the United States, Italy and Spain and spanned both the acute and convalescent phases of COVID-19. The samples were drawn from two sources: the first 160 participants of the ongoing ImmuneRACE study, and 1,200 or so subjects contributed by 6 global collaborators. A freely available public database, intended as a resource for researchers studying the immune response to SARS-CoV-2, is where the repertoires were released. The dataset comprised deeply sampled blood TCRbeta repertoires from subjects exposed to, actively infected with, or recovered from COVID-19. HLA class I and class II types, where available, came from metadata supplied by the sample provider rather than from assay-based typing. The prospective study material was composed of cDNA or gDNA derived from T cells, B-cell-depleted T cells, or PBMCs. The sample metadata nearly always contained a de-identified subject ID, COVID-19 status, age in years and sex.

Each collaborating institution followed its own protocols to collect whole blood in K2EDTA tubes. For TCRbeta analysis, collaborators shipped samples as frozen whole blood, isolated PBMCs, or DNA extracted from either of those sample types. TCRbeta CDR3 regions were amplified from genomic DNA using the immunoSEQ Assay, a bias-controlled multiplex PCR. Turning to the authors' computational methods: The number of nucleated cells in each sample was estimated by amplification of reference gene primers within the assay. Sequence reads were collapsed and filtered to measure the absolute abundance of every unique TCRbeta CDR3 rearrangement. For each sample, productive Simpson clonality was calculated by taking the square root of Simpson's diversity index across productive rearrangements. TCRdb took over this immuneACCESS table, retaining in-frame rearrangements with V and J assigned. Such tables are incomplete; in checked studies, under half of the missing clones stem from an unresolved V gene, and the remainder is unexplained. D and trimming were read from the DNA, whereas the V and J calls and clone size are those reported in that table. In all, the sample holds about 360,000 clones, and about 88% of those were seen once. The ten most abundant clones make up around 2.9% of the sample.

General findings and caveats noted by the study authors: Clinical and demographic metadata were provided uncurated, with the amount varying by source and participant.

V and J lose 1 base and 8 bases, and a span of 9 bases separates them. CDR1 SGHVS and CDR2 FQNEAQ are derived from the germline V gene. The CDR3 sequence holds 13 residues, the cysteine and phenylalanine included. Kept here is only the CDR3 DNA, which spans 39 bases and is read in frame from base 1. Sample: peripheral blood. This receptor was obtained from a human donor in a cohort sampled during active COVID-19. The rearranged chain carries TRBV7-8 and TRBJ1-5, with no reliable assignment of the D segment. This receptor has the CDR3 CASSLGGDEPQHF. The base sequence is TGTGCCAGCAGCTTAGGCGGCGATGAGCCCCAGCATTTT.